A single sample is the source of the 14 T cell receptor beta chains below, sequenced in a study of CD4 T cells in relation to SARS-CoV-2 and coronaviruses. These receptors have no known antigen. Sequenced by immunoSEQ multiplex PCR; TCRdb stores in-frame clones only, minus some. The sample lists tens of thousands of clones, more than 60% occurring once. The sample was memory CD4+ T cells from PBMCs, cultured in vitro. These receptors were obtained from an adult with COVID-19.

The V call is TRBV2, the J call TRBJ2-1; D not certain. The germline V and J ends were trimmed by 2 bases and 3 bases, with 5 bases remaining between them. Germline V gene data show CDR1 as SNHLY and CDR2 as FYNNEI. CDR3 length equals 13 residues. The DNA for the CDR3 is TGTGCCAGCAGTGAATTTCGCTACAATGAGCAGTTCTTC. Translated, it gives CASSEFRYNEQFF.

This clone was detected only a few times. The CDR3 protein is CASSPKTSGYEQYF. The CDR3 DNA follows: TGTGCCAGCAGCCCCAAGACTAGCGGCTACGAGCAGTACTTC. The rearrangement joins TRBV27 to TRBJ2-7, with TRBD2 matching over 9 bases. V was clipped by 6 bases and J by 3 bases; unmatched bases: 6. The CDR3 sequence is 14 residues long. Germline CDR1 is MNHEY and CDR2 is SMNVEV (reference sequence).

The rearrangement joins TRBV9 to TRBJ2-3, with 7 positions matching TRBD1. Germline CDR1 and CDR2: SGDLS and YYNGEE. V shed 0 bases, J shed 8 bases, and the junction held 18 bases outside the gene matches. The CDR3 has 18 amino acids. In DNA form, the CDR3 reads TGTGCCAGCAGCGTAGGGACAGGCCCTGGTGATTATGATGGTACGCAGTATTTT. Translated: CASSVGTGPGDYDGTQYF. Drawing the rest from reference TRBV9 and TRBJ2-3, the complete variable domain is DSGVTQTPKHLITATGQRVTLRCSPRSGDLSVYWYQQSLDQGLQFLIQYYNGEERAKGNILERFSAQQFPDLHSELNLSSLELGDSALYFCASSVGTGPGDYDGTQYFGPGTRLTVL.

The rearrangement uses TRBV10-3 and TRBJ2-5; TRBD1 agrees at 7 bases. The CDR3 has 15 residues. Germline V gives CDR1 ENHRY, CDR2 SYGVKD. Unmatched junction bases numbered 12, after V lost 8 bases and J lost 3 bases. In nucleotides, the CDR3 is TGTGCCATCCGTACCACAGGACAGGCGGAAGAGACCCAGTACTTC. Encoded protein: CAIRTTGQAEETQYF.

The CDR3 spells CASSPPRAGFSGQYF. As DNA, the CDR3 is TGTGCCAGCAGCCCCCCGCGGGCAGGTTTCTCTGGGCAGTACTTC. This rearrangement joins TRBV7-9 to TRBJ2-7; maybe TRBD2 (5 bases). Trimming stripped 5 bases from V and 9 bases from J, with 23 bases between. This CDR3 has 15 amino acids. Germline loops: CDR1 SEHNR, CDR2 FQNEAQ (reference sequence).

The V gene is TRBV7-2, the J gene TRBJ1-6, with unresolved D. The CDR3 covers 16 residues. Trimming removed 0 bases at V and 3 bases at J, with 9 bases between. CDR1 and CDR2 from the germline V gene are SGHTA and FQGNSA. The CDR3 nucleotides read TGTGCCAGCAGCTTAGCGCAAGGAATCTATAATTCACCCCTCCACTTT. Translating gives CASSLAQGIYNSPLHF.

This chain links TRBV6-5 with TRBJ2-5; D unresolved. Trimming took off 8 bases at V and 2 bases at J, with 6 bases between the two ends. The length of the CDR3 is 11 residues. CDR1 is MNHEY and CDR2 is SVGAGI in the germline V gene. As DNA, the CDR3 is TGTGCCAGCCGGCGACAAGAGACCCAGTACTTC. This encodes CASRRQETQYF.

The chain has TRBV5-1 and TRBJ1-2; D not certain. V lost 1 base to trimming and J lost 5 bases, with 15 bases between them. The germline V gene has CDR1 SGHRS and CDR2 YFSETQ. The CDR3 sequence is 15 residues long. CDR3 sequence: CASSLSRVEYYGYTF. DNA for the CDR3: TGCGCCAGCAGCTTGTCGAGGGTAGAGTATTATGGCTACACCTTC.

The chain has TRBV28 and TRBJ2-4, with a tentative D call TRBD1 (7 bases). The ends were cut back, 5 bases at V and 6 bases at J, with 14 bases in the middle. Germline CDR1 reads MDHEN; CDR2 reads SYDVKM. The CDR3 length is 14 residues. The CDR3 nucleotides are TGTGCCAGCAGTCCCGGGGGACAGACAAACATTCAGTACTTC. It yields the protein CASSPGGQTNIQYF.

The J gene is TRBJ2-7, the V gene TRBV10-1; 11 positions match TRBD1. V shed 5 bases, J shed 6 bases, and the junction held 12 bases outside the gene matches. The V gene's germline CDR1 is WNHNN and CDR2 SYGVQD (reference sequence). This CDR3 has 16 amino acids. CDR3 sequence: CASSYTMDRGLGEQYF. The CDR3 DNA reads as TGCGCCAGCAGTTACACCATGGACAGGGGGCTTGGCGAGCAGTACTTC.

The CDR3 protein is CASSSGQGAAYEQYF. The CDR3 DNA is TGTGCCAGCAGCTCCGGACAGGGGGCCGCCTACGAGCAGTACTTC. The chain employs TRBV7-3 and TRBJ2-7, with TRBD1 matching over 11 bases. Germline loops: CDR1 SGHTA, CDR2 FQGTGA. The J segment lost 2 bases and the V segment lost 4 bases, leaving 4 bases of the junction unmatched. CDR3 size: 15 residues. The full variable domain, completed using reference TRBV7-3 and TRBJ2-7, is GAGVSQTPSNKVTEKGKYVELRCDPISGHTALYWYRQSLGQGPEFLIYFQGTGAADDSGLPNDRFFAVRPEGSVSTLKIQRTERGDSAVYLCASSSGQGAAYEQYFGPGTRLTVT.

The chain links TRBV19 to TRBJ1-1; D ambiguous. Germline CDR1 reads LNHDA; CDR2 reads SQIVND (reference sequence). This CDR3 contains 14 residues. V was cut by 2 bases and J by 3 bases, with 10 bases left in between. The CDR3, as DNA: TGTGCCAGTAGTATAAAAGCGGCACACACTGAAGCTTTCTTT. This translates into CASSIKAAHTEAFF.

The rearrangement uses TRBV18 and TRBJ2-3; D may be TRBD1 (5 bases). Between the trimmed V and J ends, which lost 5 bases and 0 bases, there was a span of 9 bases. Germline assignment: CDR1 KGHSH and CDR2 LQKENI. CDR3 length: 14 amino acids. The chain's CDR3 is CASSSTASTDTQYF. CDR3 nucleotides: TGTGCCAGCTCATCGACAGCTAGCACAGATACGCAGTATTTT.

This chain connects TRBV7-3 to TRBJ2-3; no clear D. CDR1 is SGHTA, CDR2 FQGTGA, per germline. The CDR3 spans 13 residues. V gave up 6 bases and J gave up 9 bases, with 16 bases separating them. The chain's CDR3 is CASSLRIEGTQYF. CDR3 in DNA: TGTGCCAGCAGTCTTAGGATCGAAGGGACGCAGTATTTT.